This T cell receptor (beta chain) comes out of a study of control samples from healthy donors and cancer patients (dated by TCRdb to the early 2020s). Library preparation employed the immunoSEQ multiplex PCR assay. Imported from immuneACCESS, the table was reduced by TCRdb to in-frame sequences with V and J called. These copies leave out some clones; in studies compared against another copy, an unresolved V gene accounts for under half, and the cause of the remainder is not known. The sample yields about 140,000 clones; roughly nine tenths were counted once. Jointly, the top ten make up over 6% of the sample. Details on this clone: Its antigen remains undetermined. No quality values exist for individual bases; no much larger clone is one base distant.

Germline trimming: 3 bases from V, 8 bases from J; junction bases outside gene matches: 5. From the cysteine through the phenylalanine, the CDR3 covers 14 amino acids. Left in the record is the CDR3 DNA by itself, 42 bases read in frame from the first base. The germline V gene (reference sequence) specifies SEHNR as CDR1 and FQNEAQ as CDR2. The chain joins TRBV7-9 to TRBJ2-1, and 9 junction bases match TRBD1. Sequenced material: blood. This clonotype was sampled from a man in his late teens or twenties in good health. The DNA reads TGTGCCAGCAGCTTGACAGGGGGATTGGATGAGCAGTTCTTC. Its protein reads: CASSLTGGLDEQFF.